These 2 T cell receptor beta chains came from one sample sequenced in a study of patients and donors after allogeneic stem cell transplantation. One entry per CDR3 protein, called by TCRdb with MiXCR from the RT-PCR reads. The table includes under 95,000 distinct CDR3 sequences, 5% detected once. Material for sequencing was blood, either unsorted or a sorted T cell fraction (not recorded which). The receptors shown here come from a human donor who was either an allogeneic HSCT recipient or a stem cell or donor lymphocyte infusion donor (not recorded which). It is not recorded whose cells these are; they may come from a transplant donor.

In its sample, this clonotype was seen many times. The chain has TRBV9 and TRBJ2-2; unclear D gene. The CDR3 is made up of 15 amino acids. Germline V lookup: CDR1 SGDLS, CDR2 YYNGEE. V gave up 3 bases and J gave up 4 bases, with 13 bases separating them. This CDR3 reads CASSANYASTGELFF. CDR3 coding DNA: TGTGCCAGCAGCGCAAACTATGCCAGCACCGGGGAGCTGTTTTTT.

This clonotype was seen many times. The chain is built from TRBV3-1 and TRBJ1-1, with unresolved D. The CDR3 consists of 15 residues. Germline lookup yields CDR1 LGHDT and CDR2 YNNKEL (reference sequence). With 5 bases removed from V and 0 bases from J, the gap between germline ends came to 13 bases. The CDR3 bases are TGTGCCAGCAGCTCTTTCGACATCATGAACACTGAAGCTTTCTTT. Translating gives CASSSFDIMNTEAFF.